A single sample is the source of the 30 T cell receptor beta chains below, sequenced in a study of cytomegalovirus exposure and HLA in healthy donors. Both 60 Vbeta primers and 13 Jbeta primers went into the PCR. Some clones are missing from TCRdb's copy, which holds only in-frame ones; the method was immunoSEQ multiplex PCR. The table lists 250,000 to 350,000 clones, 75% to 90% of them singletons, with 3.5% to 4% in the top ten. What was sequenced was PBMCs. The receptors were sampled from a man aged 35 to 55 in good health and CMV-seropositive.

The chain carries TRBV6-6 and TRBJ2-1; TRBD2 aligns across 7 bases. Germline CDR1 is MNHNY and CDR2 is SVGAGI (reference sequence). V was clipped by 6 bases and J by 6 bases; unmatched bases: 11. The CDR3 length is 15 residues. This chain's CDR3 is CASSHSGLGLNEQFF. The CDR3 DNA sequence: TGTGCCAGCAGCCATTCAGGACTAGGGCTCAATGAGCAGTTCTTC.

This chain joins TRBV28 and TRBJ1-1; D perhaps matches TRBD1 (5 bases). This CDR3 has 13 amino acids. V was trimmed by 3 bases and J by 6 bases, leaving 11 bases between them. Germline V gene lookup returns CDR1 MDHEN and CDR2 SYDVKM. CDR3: CASSFSPGPEAFF. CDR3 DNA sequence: TGTGCCAGCAGTTTTTCGCCAGGGCCTGAAGCTTTCTTT.

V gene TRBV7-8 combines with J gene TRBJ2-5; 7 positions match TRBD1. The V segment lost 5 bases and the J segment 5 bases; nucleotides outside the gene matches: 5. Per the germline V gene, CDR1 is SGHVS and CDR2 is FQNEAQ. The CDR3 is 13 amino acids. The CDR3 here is CASSQNRGETQYF. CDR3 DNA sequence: TGTGCCAGCAGCCAGAACAGGGGTGAGACCCAGTACTTC. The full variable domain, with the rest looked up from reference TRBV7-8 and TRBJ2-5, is GAGVSQSPRYKVAKRGQDVALRCDPISGHVSLFWYQQALGQGPEFLTYFQNEAQLDKSGLPSDRFFAERPEGSVSTLKIQRTQQEDSAVYLCASSQNRGETQYFGPGTRLLVL.

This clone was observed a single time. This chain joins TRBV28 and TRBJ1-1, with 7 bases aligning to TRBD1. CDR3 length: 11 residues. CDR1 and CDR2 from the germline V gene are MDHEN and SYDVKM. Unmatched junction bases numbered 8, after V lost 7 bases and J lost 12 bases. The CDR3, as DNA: TGTGCCAGCACTGTGGGGACAGTATCTTTCTTT. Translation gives CASTVGTVSFF.

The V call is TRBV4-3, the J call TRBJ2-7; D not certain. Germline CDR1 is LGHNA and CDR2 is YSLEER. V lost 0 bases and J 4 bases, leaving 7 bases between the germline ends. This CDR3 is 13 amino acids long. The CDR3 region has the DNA TGCGCCAGCAGCCAAGATGCCGGTTACGAGCAGTACTTC. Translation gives CASSQDAGYEQYF.

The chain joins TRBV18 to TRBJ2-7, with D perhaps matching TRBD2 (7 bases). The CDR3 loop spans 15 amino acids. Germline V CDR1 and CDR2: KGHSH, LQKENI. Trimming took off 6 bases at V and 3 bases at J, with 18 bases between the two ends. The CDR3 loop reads CASSPGRGKGYEQYF. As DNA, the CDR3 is TGTGCCAGCTCGCCGGGGAGGGGGAAAGGCTACGAGCAGTACTTC.

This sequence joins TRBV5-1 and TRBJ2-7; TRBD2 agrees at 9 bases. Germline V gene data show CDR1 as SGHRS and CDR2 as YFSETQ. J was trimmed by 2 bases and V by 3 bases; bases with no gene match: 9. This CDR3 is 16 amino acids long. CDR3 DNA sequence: TGCGCCAGCAGCTCTTCTAGCGGGACGGCGACCTACGAGCAGTACTTC. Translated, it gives CASSSSSGTATYEQYF.

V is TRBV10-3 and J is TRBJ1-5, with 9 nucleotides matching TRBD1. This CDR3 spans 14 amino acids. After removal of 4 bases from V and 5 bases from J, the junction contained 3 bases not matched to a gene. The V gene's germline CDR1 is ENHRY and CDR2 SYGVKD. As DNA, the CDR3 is TGTGCCATCAGTGGGGGACAGGGTGATCAGCCCCAGCATTTT. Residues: CAISGGQGDQPQHF.

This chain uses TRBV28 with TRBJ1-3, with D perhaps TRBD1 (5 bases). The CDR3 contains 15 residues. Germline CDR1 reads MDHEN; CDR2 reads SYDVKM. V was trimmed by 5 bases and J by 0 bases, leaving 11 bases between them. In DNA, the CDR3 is TGTGCCAGCAGTAGTGGGGGGAGCTCTGGAAACACCATATATTTT. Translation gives CASSSGGSSGNTIYF.

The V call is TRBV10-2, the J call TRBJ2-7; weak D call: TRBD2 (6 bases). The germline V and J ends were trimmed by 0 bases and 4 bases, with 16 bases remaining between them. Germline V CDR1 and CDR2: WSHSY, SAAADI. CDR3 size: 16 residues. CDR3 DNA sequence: TGCGCCAGCAGTGAGTCAGGGCCGGGGGTCGCGTACGAGCAGTACTTC. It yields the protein CASSESGPGVAYEQYF.

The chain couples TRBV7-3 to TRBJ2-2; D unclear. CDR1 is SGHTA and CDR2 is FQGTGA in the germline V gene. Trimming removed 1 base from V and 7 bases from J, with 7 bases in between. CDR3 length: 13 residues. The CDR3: CASSLIGNGELFF. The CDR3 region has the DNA TGTGCCAGCAGCTTAATCGGTAACGGGGAGCTGTTTTTT.

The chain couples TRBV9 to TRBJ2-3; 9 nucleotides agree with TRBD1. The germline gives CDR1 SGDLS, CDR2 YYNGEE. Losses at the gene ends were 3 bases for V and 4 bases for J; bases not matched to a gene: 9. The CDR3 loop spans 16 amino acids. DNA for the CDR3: TGTGCCAGCAGCGGACCGGGACAGGGAGATCCAGATACGCAGTATTTT. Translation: CASSGPGQGDPDTQYF.

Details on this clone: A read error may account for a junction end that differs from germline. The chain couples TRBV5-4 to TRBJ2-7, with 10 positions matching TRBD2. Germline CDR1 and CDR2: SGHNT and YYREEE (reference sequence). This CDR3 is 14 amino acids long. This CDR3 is CASSFQAGGPGMNF. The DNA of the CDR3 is TGTGCCAGCAGCTTTCAAGCGGGAGGGCCGGGTATGAACTTC.

This CDR3 is CASSLVGGTGELFF. In DNA form, the CDR3 reads TGTGCCAGCAGCCTCGTAGGGGGCACCGGGGAGCTGTTTTTT. V usage is TRBV28 and J usage is TRBJ2-2, with a tentative D call TRBD1 (6 bases). Between the trimmed V and J ends, which lost 6 bases and 4 bases, there was a span of 12 bases. The CDR3 contains 14 residues. Germline-derived CDR1 and CDR2 are MDHEN and SYDVKM.

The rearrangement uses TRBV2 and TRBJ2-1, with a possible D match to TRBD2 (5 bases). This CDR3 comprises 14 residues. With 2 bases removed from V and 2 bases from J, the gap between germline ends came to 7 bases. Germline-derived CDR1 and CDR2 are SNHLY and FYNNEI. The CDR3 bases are TGTGCCAGCAGTGAACTAGCAACCTACAATGAGCAGTTCTTC. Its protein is CASSELATYNEQFF.

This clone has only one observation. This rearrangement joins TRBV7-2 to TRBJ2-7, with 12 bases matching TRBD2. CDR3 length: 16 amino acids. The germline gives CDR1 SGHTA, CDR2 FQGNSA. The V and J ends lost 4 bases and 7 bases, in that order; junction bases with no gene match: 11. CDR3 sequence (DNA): TGTGCCAGCAGCTATCTAGGACTAGCGGGATCCCTAGAGCAGTACTTC. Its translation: CASSYLGLAGSLEQYF.

CDR3 sequence (DNA): TGTGCCAGCAGTTTTTCGGTGACAGGGGTTGCCCCTAACTATGGCTACACCTTC. Residues: CASSFSVTGVAPNYGYTF. This rearrangement joins TRBV27 to TRBJ1-2, with TRBD1 matching 8 bases. Germline V gene lookup returns CDR1 MNHEY and CDR2 SMNVEV (reference sequence). This CDR3 comprises 18 residues. The V segment lost 3 bases and the J segment 0 bases; nucleotides outside the gene matches: 12.

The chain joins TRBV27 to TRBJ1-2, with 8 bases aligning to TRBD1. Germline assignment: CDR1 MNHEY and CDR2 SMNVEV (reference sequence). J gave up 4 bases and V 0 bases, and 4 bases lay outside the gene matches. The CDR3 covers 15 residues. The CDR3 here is CASSLSGQGGYGYTF. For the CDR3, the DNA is TGTGCCAGCAGTTTATCCGGACAGGGAGGCTATGGCTACACCTTC.

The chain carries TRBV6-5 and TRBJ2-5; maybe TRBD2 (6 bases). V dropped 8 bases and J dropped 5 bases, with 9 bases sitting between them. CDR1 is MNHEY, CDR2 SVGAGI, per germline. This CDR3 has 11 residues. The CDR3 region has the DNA TGTGCCAGCCGCCGGGGGGAGACCCAGTACTTC. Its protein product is CASRRGETQYF.

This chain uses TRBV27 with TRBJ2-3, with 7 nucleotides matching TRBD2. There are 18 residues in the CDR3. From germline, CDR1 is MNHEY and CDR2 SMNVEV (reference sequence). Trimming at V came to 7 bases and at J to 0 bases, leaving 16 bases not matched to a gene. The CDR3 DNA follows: TGTGCCAGCACTACCTCGGGAGGAGGAAGCGATAGCACAGATACGCAGTATTTT. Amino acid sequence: CASTTSGGGSDSTDTQYF.

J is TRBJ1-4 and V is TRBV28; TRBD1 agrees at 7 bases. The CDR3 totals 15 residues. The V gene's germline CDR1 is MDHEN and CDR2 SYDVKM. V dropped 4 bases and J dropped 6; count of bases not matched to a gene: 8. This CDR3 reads CASSSSGTVYEKLFF. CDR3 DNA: TGTGCCAGCAGTTCCTCCGGGACAGTTTATGAAAAACTGTTTTTT.

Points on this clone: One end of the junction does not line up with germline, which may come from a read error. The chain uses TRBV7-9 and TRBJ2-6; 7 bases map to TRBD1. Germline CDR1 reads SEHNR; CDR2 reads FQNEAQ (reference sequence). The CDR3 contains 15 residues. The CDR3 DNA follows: TGTTCCAGCAGCAAGCAGGGGGCTGGGGCCAACGTCCTGACTTTC. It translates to CSSSKQGAGANVLTF.

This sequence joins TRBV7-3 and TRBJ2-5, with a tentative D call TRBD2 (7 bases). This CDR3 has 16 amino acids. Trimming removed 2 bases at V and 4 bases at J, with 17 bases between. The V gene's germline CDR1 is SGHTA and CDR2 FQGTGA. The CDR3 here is CASSLGSGGAGETQYF. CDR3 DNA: TGTGCCAGCAGCTTAGGATCGGGGGGCGCGGGAGAGACCCAGTACTTC.

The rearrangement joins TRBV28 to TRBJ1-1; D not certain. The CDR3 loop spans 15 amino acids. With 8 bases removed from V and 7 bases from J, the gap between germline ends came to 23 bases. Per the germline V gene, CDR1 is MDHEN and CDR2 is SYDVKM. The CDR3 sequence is CASSAPRGPTVEAFF. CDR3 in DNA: TGTGCCAGCTCCGCCCCCCGGGGTCCAACAGTTGAAGCTTTCTTT.

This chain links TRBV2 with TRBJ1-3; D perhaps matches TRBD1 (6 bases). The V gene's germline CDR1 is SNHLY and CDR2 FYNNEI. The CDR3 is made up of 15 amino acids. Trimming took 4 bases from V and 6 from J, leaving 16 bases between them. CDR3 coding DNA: TGTGCCAGCAGTGGTTTAGGGGGAGCTGAAAACACCATATATTTT. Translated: CASSGLGGAENTIYF.

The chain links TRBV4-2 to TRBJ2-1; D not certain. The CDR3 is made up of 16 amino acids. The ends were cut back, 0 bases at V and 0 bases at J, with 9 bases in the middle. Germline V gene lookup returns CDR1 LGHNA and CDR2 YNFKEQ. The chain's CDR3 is CASSQEARSSYNEQFF. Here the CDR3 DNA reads TGTGCCAGCAGCCAAGAAGCCCGAAGCTCCTACAATGAGCAGTTCTTC.

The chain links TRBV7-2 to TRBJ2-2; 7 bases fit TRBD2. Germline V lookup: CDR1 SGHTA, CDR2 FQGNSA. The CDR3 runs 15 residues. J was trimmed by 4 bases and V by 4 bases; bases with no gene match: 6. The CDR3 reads CASSSGLGLTGELFF. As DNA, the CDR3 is TGTGCCAGCAGCTCCGGACTAGGGCTCACCGGGGAGCTGTTTTTT.

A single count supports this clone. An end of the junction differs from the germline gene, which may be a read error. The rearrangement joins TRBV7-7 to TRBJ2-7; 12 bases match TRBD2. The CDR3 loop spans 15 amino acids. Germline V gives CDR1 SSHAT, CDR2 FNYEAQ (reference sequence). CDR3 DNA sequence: TGTGCTAGCAGCACAGGACTAGCGGGAAACGACGAGCAGTACTTC. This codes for CASSTGLAGNDEQYF. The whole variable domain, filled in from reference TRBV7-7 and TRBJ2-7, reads GAGVSQSPRYKVTKRGQDVTLRCDPISSHATLYWYQQALGQGPEFLTYFNYEAQPDKSGLPSDRFSAERPEGSISTLTIQRTEQRDSAMYRCASSTGLAGNDEQYFGPGTRLTVT.

CDR3 sequence: CASSSTAGTGSGNTIYF. The DNA of the CDR3 is TGCGCCAGCAGCTCTACGGCCGGGACAGGGTCTGGAAACACCATATATTTT. The chain is built from TRBV5-1 and TRBJ1-3, with 9 bases that match TRBD1. This CDR3 has 17 residues. With 3 bases clipped from V and 1 base from J, the junction kept 8 bases outside the gene matches. CDR1 and CDR2 (germline): SGHRS, YFSETQ.

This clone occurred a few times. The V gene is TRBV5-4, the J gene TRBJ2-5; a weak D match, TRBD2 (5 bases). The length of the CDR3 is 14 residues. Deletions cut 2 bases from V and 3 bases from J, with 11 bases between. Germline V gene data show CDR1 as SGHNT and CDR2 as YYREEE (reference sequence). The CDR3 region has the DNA TGTGCCAGCAGCTTAAGGACTGTGGAAGAGACCCAGTACTTC. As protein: CASSLRTVEETQYF.